Listed here are 26 T cell receptor beta chains from one sample, sequenced in a study of shared clonotypes between healthy human individuals. Data came from immunoSEQ multiplex PCR; TCRdb stores just in-frame clones and leaves some out. The repertoire holds more than 200,000 clones, with about 69% as singletons. The sample taken for sequencing was memory CD4+ T cells sorted from blood. Regarding subset: CD45RA-negative fraction. The receptors here all came from a man younger than 45 in good health.

The chain carries TRBV7-8 and TRBJ2-3, with TRBD1 identical over 8 bases. CDR3 size: 16 residues. The germline CDR1 and CDR2 sequences are SGHVS and FQNEAQ. Trimming cost V 0 bases and J 7 bases; bases outside gene matches: 9. The CDR3 reads CASSLAHRTGLHTQYF. CDR3 bases: TGTGCCAGCAGCTTAGCGCACAGGACAGGGCTGCATACGCAGTATTTT.

The chain links TRBV10-2 to TRBJ2-4; TRBD1 or TRBD2 may be the D gene (5 bases each). CDR1 and CDR2 (germline): WSHSY, SAAADI. The length of the CDR3 is 16 residues. The V end lost 3 bases, the J end lost 1 base, and 13 bases lay between the germline ends. CDR3 protein: CASSDRETGAKNIQYF. CDR3 bases: TGCGCCAGCAGTGACAGGGAAACGGGGGCCAAAAACATTCAGTACTTC.

J is TRBJ1-1 and V is TRBV6-6, with 10 bases identical to TRBD1. The ends lost 5 bases at V and 4 bases at J; junction bases unmatched: 1. This CDR3 is 13 amino acids long. Germline V gene lookup returns CDR1 MNHNY and CDR2 SVGAGI (reference sequence). CDR3 protein: CASSRTGGTEAFF. The DNA for the CDR3 is TGTGCCAGCAGTCGGACAGGGGGCACTGAAGCTTTCTTT.

The chain joins TRBV15 to TRBJ2-1, with 8 nucleotides matching TRBD2. This CDR3 comprises 13 residues. The V gene's germline CDR1 is LNHNV and CDR2 YYDKDF (reference sequence). Trimming at V came to 3 bases and at J to 7 bases, leaving 2 bases not matched to a gene. The chain's CDR3 is CATSRGLGNEQFF. The CDR3 nucleotides are TGTGCCACCAGCAGGGGACTAGGGAATGAGCAGTTCTTC. The full variable domain, with the rest looked up from reference TRBV15 and TRBJ2-1, is DAMVIQNPRYQVTQFGKPVTLSCSQTLNHNVMYWYQQKSSQAPKLLFHYYDKDFNNEADTPDNFQSRRPNTSFCFLDIRSPGLGDTAMYLCATSRGLGNEQFFGPGTRLTVL.

The chain joins TRBV21-1 to TRBJ1-3; the table's D call of TRBD1 was not tested on the DNA. TRBV21-1 is a pseudogene locus. The CDR3 has 20 residues. The CDR3 loop is CASSIRRQAIQINSGNTIYF. CDR3 in DNA: TGTGCCAGCAGCATCCGAAGACAGGCCATTCAGATAAACTCTGGAAACACCATATATTTT.

The chain is built from TRBV19 and TRBJ2-5, with 10 bases matching TRBD1. J gave up 5 bases and V 4 bases, and 10 bases lay outside the gene matches. Germline CDR1 LNHDA, CDR2 SQIVND (reference sequence). This CDR3 region has 16 residues. The CDR3 region has the DNA TGTGCCAGTAGTACCTCGGGACAGGGGTTCGGGGAGACCCAGTACTTC. Translating it yields CASSTSGQGFGETQYF.

The chain couples TRBV2 to TRBJ1-4; D is perhaps TRBD1 (6 bases). With 6 bases removed from V and 11 bases from J, the gap between germline ends came to 19 bases. The germline CDR1 and CDR2 sequences are SNHLY and FYNNEI. The CDR3 contains 14 residues. CDR3 amino acids: CASRIRDQGNKLFF. In nucleotides, the CDR3 is TGTGCCAGCAGGATCCGGGATCAGGGGAATAAACTGTTTTTT.

This chain's CDR3 is CASSVWAIAGSTDTQYF. CDR3 DNA: TGTGCCAGCAGCGTTTGGGCAATAGCCGGGAGCACAGATACGCAGTATTTT. The rearrangement links TRBV9 to TRBJ2-3, with D unresolved. CDR1 and CDR2 from the germline V gene are SGDLS and YYNGEE. V was cut by 2 bases and J by 0 bases, with 16 bases left in between. CDR3 length: 17 amino acids.

The rearrangement joins TRBV29-1 to TRBJ1-3; D call uncertain. The germline V and J ends were trimmed by 1 base and 0 bases, with 10 bases remaining between them. There are 15 residues in the CDR3. Germline-derived CDR1 and CDR2 are SQVTM and ANQGSEA. CDR3 amino acids: CSVEVRQLSGNTIYF. CDR3 bases: TGCAGCGTTGAAGTTCGGCAGCTCTCTGGAAACACCATATATTTT.

The chain combines TRBV7-6 with TRBJ2-7; 15 bases map to TRBD2. The CDR3 is 15 residues long. Per germline, CDR1 SGHVS and CDR2 FNYEAQ. V shed 5 bases, J shed 4 bases, and the junction held 3 bases outside the gene matches. CDR3 in DNA: TGTGCCAGCAGCGTCGGACTAGCGGGAGGGTACGAGCAGTACTTC. The encoded protein is CASSVGLAGGYEQYF.

This clone came up a few times. The chain combines TRBV4-2 with TRBJ1-2; 7 bases align to TRBD1. Per the germline V gene, CDR1 is LGHNA and CDR2 is YNFKEQ. This CDR3 comprises 14 residues. The trim removed 2 bases at V and 6 bases at J, leaving 6 bases unmatched. CDR3 sequence reads: CASSQRTGTDGYTF. CDR3 nucleotides: TGTGCCAGCAGCCAAAGGACAGGCACTGATGGCTACACCTTC.

The V gene is TRBV7-2, the J gene TRBJ2-3; no firm D call. This CDR3 contains 12 residues. CDR1 is SGHTA and CDR2 is FQGNSA in the germline V gene. V lost 0 bases to trimming and J lost 5 bases, with 3 bases between them. As DNA, the CDR3 is TGTGCCAGCAGCTTAGCGGAAGATACGCAGTATTTT. This codes for CASSLAEDTQYF.

There are a few counts of this clone. The CDR3 loop reads CASSLKNAGNTGELFF. CDR3 in DNA: TGCGCCAGCAGCTTAAAAAATGCGGGGAACACCGGGGAGCTGTTTTTT. The rearrangement links TRBV5-1 to TRBJ2-2; D is perhaps TRBD2 (5 bases). Germline V lookup: CDR1 SGHRS, CDR2 YFSETQ. Trimming left V 2 bases short and J 1 base short, with 12 bases between. CDR3 size: 16 residues.

This chain connects TRBV4-3 to TRBJ2-1; D uncertain. CDR1 is LGHNA and CDR2 is YSLEER in the germline V gene. V was clipped by 1 base and J by 6 bases, with 10 bases between them. This CDR3 contains 14 residues. The CDR3 loop is CASSQVIPPNEQFF. The CDR3 coding sequence is TGCGCCAGCAGCCAAGTCATTCCCCCCAATGAGCAGTTCTTC.

The table lists this clone with many counts. The chain has TRBV19 and TRBJ2-5; perhaps TRBD2 as D (7 bases). V lost 3 bases to trimming and J lost 4 bases, with 27 bases between them. Germline assignment: CDR1 LNHDA and CDR2 SQIVND (reference sequence). CDR3 size: 19 residues. The CDR3 nucleotides read TGTGCCAGTAGTATCACGGCCCGGGGGGCTTTCCAGGGTATAGAGACCCAGTACTTC. Residues: CASSITARGAFQGIETQYF.

This clone was picked up a small number of times. The chain uses TRBV19 and TRBJ2-3; 8 nucleotides line up with TRBD2. The length of the CDR3 is 15 residues. V lost 6 bases, J lost 10 bases, and 15 bases stayed unmatched. The germline V gene has CDR1 LNHDA and CDR2 SQIVND (reference sequence). CDR3 DNA: TGTGCCAGTAGGTTGACCGGGACTAGGTCGGTTGCGCAGTATTTT. Its translation is CASRLTGTRSVAQYF.

The rearrangement joins TRBV7-1 to TRBJ2-7; the D is unclear. TRBV7-1 is identified as an open reading frame with a role that is uncertain. The CDR3 sequence is 12 residues long. The germline V and J ends were trimmed by 5 bases and 2 bases, with 7 bases remaining between them. CDR3 sequence (DNA): TGTGCCAGCAGCCCCAACACCTACGAGCAGTACTTC. Protein sequence: CASSPNTYEQYF.

This chain uses TRBV2 with TRBJ2-1; possibly TRBD2 for D (5 bases). V dropped 6 bases and J dropped 5 bases, with 11 bases sitting between them. CDR1 is SNHLY and CDR2 is FYNNEI in the germline V gene. This CDR3 is 13 amino acids long. The CDR3 DNA reads as TGTGCCAGCAGCGCACTAGTTAACAATGAGCAGTTCTTC. It specifies CASSALVNNEQFF.

The genes are TRBV29-1 and TRBJ2-7; the D gene is possibly TRBD1 (6 bases). Between the trimmed V and J ends, which lost 3 bases and 5 bases, there was a span of 14 bases. The CDR3 covers 13 residues. Per the germline V gene, CDR1 is SQVTM and CDR2 is ANQGSEA. The CDR3 reads CSVEPRGRNEQYF. The CDR3 DNA follows: TGCAGCGTTGAGCCCAGGGGCCGGAACGAGCAGTACTTC.

The CDR3 region is CASSLRLGPSYTGANVLTF. The CDR3 bases are TGTGCCAGCAGCTTACGATTAGGGCCCTCTTATACTGGGGCCAACGTCCTGACTTTC. The V gene is TRBV13, the J gene TRBJ2-6; D uncertain. From germline, CDR1 is PRHDT and CDR2 FYEKMQ (reference sequence). There are 19 residues in the CDR3. V lost 2 bases, J lost 2 bases, and 19 bases lay in between.

J is TRBJ2-5 and V is TRBV7-2; TRBD2 is a possible D gene (6 bases). There are 14 residues in the CDR3. V was pared by 4 bases and J by 2 bases, with 11 bases between. CDR1 and CDR2 from the germline V gene are SGHTA and FQGNSA. This CDR3 is CASSSLGGQETQYF. CDR3 sequence (DNA): TGTGCCAGCAGCTCCTTGGGGGGACAAGAGACCCAGTACTTC.

The V and J genes are TRBV19 and TRBJ2-7; D not certain. This CDR3 contains 13 residues. Trimming took off 4 bases at V and 7 bases at J, with 14 bases between the two ends. The V gene's germline CDR1 is LNHDA and CDR2 SQIVND (reference sequence). CDR3 nucleotides: TGTGCCAGTAGTAACCTAGGACCTGGTGAGCAGTACTTC. Translated, it gives CASSNLGPGEQYF.

This clone was seen a handful of times. The chain joins TRBV5-1 to TRBJ1-1, with a possible D match to TRBD1 (5 bases). V was clipped by 0 bases and J by 0 bases, with 12 bases between them. This CDR3 region has 16 residues. From germline, CDR1 is SGHRS and CDR2 YFSETQ. CDR3 in amino acids: CASSLESGHMNTEAFF. For the CDR3, the DNA is TGCGCCAGCAGCTTGGAGTCCGGACATATGAACACTGAAGCTTTCTTT. The whole variable domain, remainder taken from reference TRBV5-1 and TRBJ1-1, is KAGVTQTPRYLIKTRGQQVTLSCSPISGHRSVSWYQQTPGQGLQFLFEYFSETQRNKGNFPGRFSGRQFSNSRSEMNVSTLELGDSALYLCASSLESGHMNTEAFFGQGTRLTVV.

A word on this clone: Other DNA sequences within the sample encode an identical CDR3. The chain recombines TRBV5-1 with TRBJ1-4; 11 bases align to TRBD1. This CDR3 has 14 amino acids. From germline, CDR1 is SGHRS and CDR2 YFSETQ. The V and J ends lost 0 bases and 8 bases, in that order; junction bases with no gene match: 0. Here the CDR3 reads CASSLGTGGEKLFF. DNA of the CDR3: TGCGCCAGCAGCTTGGGGACAGGGGGCGAAAAACTGTTTTTT.

V gene TRBV27 combines with J gene TRBJ2-7, with D perhaps being TRBD1 or TRBD2 (5 bases each). The germline CDR1 and CDR2 sequences are MNHEY and SMNVEV (reference sequence). The CDR3 extends over 13 amino acids. The ends were cut back, 9 bases at V and 0 bases at J, with 12 bases in the middle. This CDR3 is CASGTLSSYEQYF. The CDR3 DNA reads as TGTGCCAGTGGGACGCTGAGCTCCTACGAGCAGTACTTC.

The V call is TRBV25-1, the J call TRBJ2-7; 8 bases align to TRBD1. V lost 4 bases to trimming and J lost 2 bases; unmatched junction nucleotides: 4. The CDR3 extends over 14 amino acids. CDR1 is MGHDK, CDR2 SYGVNS, per germline. The DNA of the CDR3 is TGTGCCAGCAGTGCAGGGGGCCGAGCCTACGAGCAGTACTTC. This gives the protein CASSAGGRAYEQYF.